What follows are 25 T cell receptor beta chains derived from one specimen sequenced in a study of cytomegalovirus exposure and HLA in healthy donors. The table came from immunoSEQ multiplex PCR; TCRdb's copy has only in-frame clones and leaves some out. This table has 130,000 to 150,000 clones, approximately 86% appearing once. The specimen was PBMCs. Every receptor here comes from a woman under 30 in good health and CMV-seropositive.

The chain joins TRBV13 to TRBJ2-1; a possible D gene is TRBD2 (6 bases). Trimming left V 0 bases short and J 6 bases short, with 12 bases between. There are 15 residues in the CDR3. CDR1 is PRHDT and CDR2 is FYEKMQ in the germline V gene (reference sequence). The DNA for the CDR3 is TGTGCCAGCAGCTTAGGTCCTAGCGCTCCCAATGAGCAGTTCTTC. As protein: CASSLGPSAPNEQFF.

The chain combines TRBV7-9 with TRBJ2-1, with 7 bases that match TRBD1. Germline loops: CDR1 SEHNR, CDR2 FQNEAQ (reference sequence). The J segment lost 9 bases and the V segment lost 4 bases, leaving 3 bases of the junction unmatched. CDR3 size: 12 residues. CDR3 in amino acids: CASSSDRVEQFF. Here the CDR3 DNA reads TGTGCCAGCAGCTCAGACAGGGTTGAGCAGTTCTTC.

V gene TRBV5-1 combines with J gene TRBJ1-1, with TRBD1 matching 9 bases. Losses at the gene ends were 5 bases for V and 1 base for J; bases not matched to a gene: 3. The CDR3 runs 14 residues. From germline, CDR1 is SGHRS and CDR2 YFSETQ. The CDR3 sequence: CASRRGQGNTEAFF. CDR3 nucleotide sequence: TGCGCCAGCAGACGGGGACAGGGGAACACTGAAGCTTTCTTT.

The chain uses TRBV5-4 and TRBJ1-2, with D unclear. The length of the CDR3 is 14 residues. CDR1 and CDR2 (germline): SGHNT, YYREEE (reference sequence). V dropped 4 bases and J dropped 5 bases, with 15 bases sitting between them. The CDR3 sequence is CASSSGRTGYGYTF. The CDR3 nucleotides read TGTGCCAGCAGCAGTGGCAGGACGGGGTATGGCTACACCTTC.

The chain carries TRBV27 and TRBJ2-1, with a tentative D call TRBD2 (5 bases). V was pared by 8 bases and J by 2 bases, with 16 bases between. Germline CDR1 MNHEY, CDR2 SMNVEV (reference sequence). This CDR3 is built from 15 residues. CDR3: CASRAAAQTYNEQFF. The CDR3, as DNA: TGTGCCAGCCGAGCGGCGGCCCAGACCTACAATGAGCAGTTCTTC.

This sequence joins TRBV27 and TRBJ1-5; 11 bases line up with TRBD1. The CDR3 sequence is 13 residues long. The germline CDR1 and CDR2 sequences are MNHEY and SMNVEV (reference sequence). V was pared by 8 bases and J by 6 bases, with 3 bases of the junction left unmatched. For the CDR3, the DNA is TGTGCCAGCGCCGGGACAGGGGGTCAGCCCCAGCATTTT. It codes for CASAGTGGQPQHF.

The gene calls are TRBV5-4 and TRBJ1-1, with unresolved D. The CDR3 extends over 14 amino acids. CDR1 and CDR2 from the germline V gene are SGHNT and YYREEE (reference sequence). The germline V and J ends were trimmed by 2 bases and 1 base, with 9 bases remaining between them. CDR3 amino acids: CASSFRRSNTEAFF. CDR3 in DNA: TGTGCCAGCAGCTTCAGAAGATCGAACACTGAAGCTTTCTTT. Looking up the rest from reference TRBV5-4 and TRBJ1-1 gives the full variable domain: ETGVTQSPTHLIKTRGQQVTLRCSSQSGHNTVSWYQQALGQGPQFIFQYYREEENGRGNFPPRFSGLQFPNYSSELNVNALELDDSALYLCASSFRRSNTEAFFGQGTRLTVV.

The V call is TRBV10-3, the J call TRBJ2-2; TRBD2 matches 8 bases. This CDR3 comprises 16 residues. V was pared by 4 bases and J by 8 bases, with 12 bases of the junction left unmatched. Germline V gene data show CDR1 as ENHRY and CDR2 as SYGVKD. CDR3 protein: CAISVRTSSAPGELFF. The CDR3 bases are TGTGCCATCAGTGTTAGGACTAGCTCGGCACCGGGGGAGCTGTTTTTT.

The J gene is TRBJ2-1, the V gene TRBV5-1; D gene unclear. This CDR3 is built from 15 residues. The germline gives CDR1 SGHRS, CDR2 YFSETQ. V lost 4 bases, J lost 4 bases, and 15 bases lay in between. The CDR3 loop reads CASSEISTEYNEQFF. In DNA, the CDR3 is TGCGCCAGCAGCGAAATCTCGACGGAGTACAATGAGCAGTTCTTC.

This chain connects TRBV5-1 to TRBJ1-1; D is unclear. CDR3 length: 15 residues. Germline lookup yields CDR1 SGHRS and CDR2 YFSETQ. Trimming left V 0 bases short and J 13 bases short, with 22 bases between. CDR3 coding DNA: TGCGCCAGCAGCTTGGTTAGCGAGAATTCACTGAAGCTTTTCTTT. Protein product: CASSLVSENSLKLFF. Full variable domain (rest looked up from reference TRBV5-1 and TRBJ1-1): KAGVTQTPRYLIKTRGQQVTLSCSPISGHRSVSWYQQTPGQGLQFLFEYFSETQRNKGNFPGRFSGRQFSNSRSEMNVSTLELGDSALYLCASSLVSENSLKLFFGQGTRLTVV.

The rearrangement joins TRBV5-6 to TRBJ1-1; D gene unclear. The CDR3 is 12 amino acids. Deletions cut 7 bases from V and 1 base from J, with 8 bases between. The germline V gene has CDR1 SGHDT and CDR2 YYEEEE. As DNA, the CDR3 is TGTGCCAGCCACAAACGGAACACTGAAGCTTTCTTT. Protein product: CASHKRNTEAFF.

This clone was detected only once. This chain connects TRBV4-2 to TRBJ2-2; 7 positions match TRBD1. Trimming cost V 1 base and J 5 bases; bases outside gene matches: 13. The germline V gene has CDR1 LGHNA and CDR2 YNFKEQ. The CDR3 is made up of 18 amino acids. The CDR3, as DNA: TGTGCCAGCAGCCAAGCCCTTTTGGCAGGGGGTAGGACCGGGGAGCTGTTTTTT. It codes for CASSQALLAGGRTGELFF.

This chain links TRBV6-5 with TRBJ2-2; TRBD2 aligns across 7 bases. Germline CDR1 reads MNHEY; CDR2 reads SVGAGI. Trimming cost V 10 bases and J 5 bases; bases outside gene matches: 7. The length of the CDR3 is 13 residues. CDR3 nucleotides: TGTGCCATCAGCTATAGCGGGACCGGGGAGCTGTTTTTT. It is translated as CAISYSGTGELFF.

J is TRBJ2-2 and V is TRBV7-2, with 7 positions matching TRBD2. V gave up 5 bases and J gave up 7 bases; unmatched junction bases: 7. Germline V gene sequence: CDR1 SGHTA, CDR2 FQGNSA. The CDR3 totals 14 residues. CDR3 sequence reads: CASSPTSAGGELFF. The CDR3 bases are TGTGCCAGCAGCCCTACTAGCGCGGGCGGGGAGCTGTTTTTT. Drawing the rest from reference TRBV7-2 and TRBJ2-2, the complete variable domain is GAGVSQSPSNKVTEKGKDVELRCDPISGHTALYWYRQSLGQGLEFLIYFQGNSAPDKSGLPSDRFSAERTGGSVSTLTIQRTQQEDSAVYLCASSPTSAGGELFFGEGSRLTVL.

This clone was detected many times. The rearrangement joins TRBV2 to TRBJ2-7; D gene ambiguous. V was pared by 5 bases and J by 0 bases, with 11 bases between. CDR3 length: 14 amino acids. In germline, CDR1 is SNHLY, CDR2 FYNNEI. CDR3 coding DNA: TGTGCCAGCAGTCCACTTATAAACTCCTACGAGCAGTACTTC. The encoded protein is CASSPLINSYEQYF.

V gene TRBV19 combines with J gene TRBJ2-1, with TRBD2 identical over 8 bases. The length of the CDR3 is 16 residues. CDR1 is LNHDA and CDR2 is SQIVND in the germline V gene (reference sequence). J gave up 4 bases and V 4 bases, and 9 bases lay outside the gene matches. CDR3 in amino acids: CASSTAGTSAYNEQFF. The DNA for the CDR3 is TGTGCCAGTAGTACGGCCGGGACTAGTGCGTACAATGAGCAGTTCTTC.

The chain uses TRBV19 and TRBJ2-5; TRBD2 matches 7 bases. In germline, CDR1 is LNHDA, CDR2 SQIVND (reference sequence). V was pared by 3 bases and J by 6 bases, with 10 bases of the junction left unmatched. The length of the CDR3 is 15 residues. CDR3 nucleotide sequence: TGTGCCAGTAGTATTTCGGCGGGAGAAGTACAGACCCAGTACTTC. Amino acid sequence: CASSISAGEVQTQYF.

The count of this clone is one. V is TRBV2 and J is TRBJ2-2; no firm D call. Germline CDR1 is SNHLY and CDR2 is FYNNEI. Trimming cost V 0 bases and J 1 base, with 6 bases left between them. The CDR3 is 15 residues long. CDR3 sequence reads: CASSEAAVNTGELFF. The CDR3 nucleotides are TGTGCCAGCAGTGAAGCGGCGGTGAACACCGGGGAGCTGTTTTTT.

The chain employs TRBV30 and TRBJ1-5; a possible D gene is TRBD1 (5 bases). V lost 0 bases, J lost 5 bases, and 5 bases lay in between. This CDR3 contains 12 residues. From germline, CDR1 is GTSNPN and CDR2 SVGIG (reference sequence). CDR3 residues: CAWSVGDQPQHF. In nucleotides, the CDR3 is TGTGCCTGGAGTGTAGGGGATCAGCCCCAGCATTTT.

As for this clone: Distinct nucleotide sequences in the sample also encode this CDR3. This sequence joins TRBV29-1 and TRBJ2-5; 11 bases line up with TRBD2. The CDR3 is 13 residues long. V shed 4 bases, J shed 6 bases, and the junction held 4 bases outside the gene matches. Germline V gene data show CDR1 as SQVTM and CDR2 as ANQGSEA. The CDR3 bases are TGCAGCGTTGGGCTAGCGGGGGGACAGACCCAGTACTTC. Amino acid sequence: CSVGLAGGQTQYF.

J is TRBJ1-5 and V is TRBV28; the D gene is possibly TRBD1 (6 bases). V lost 8 bases, J lost 0 bases, and 14 bases lay in between. CDR1 and CDR2 from the germline V gene are MDHEN and SYDVKM. The CDR3 spans 15 residues. This CDR3 reads CASGRTVYSNQPQHF. DNA for the CDR3: TGTGCCAGCGGACGGACAGTGTATAGCAATCAGCCCCAGCATTTT.

This sequence joins TRBV28 and TRBJ1-2, with TRBD1 identical over 7 bases. The CDR3 totals 14 residues. V trimming: 11 bases; J trimming: 4 bases; junction bases outside the gene matches: 13. Germline values: CDR1 MDHEN, CDR2 SYDVKM. CDR3 sequence: CAHNSGTAIYGYTF. The CDR3 nucleotides are TGTGCCCACAACTCCGGGACAGCAATCTATGGCTACACCTTC.

This rearrangement joins TRBV29-1 to TRBJ2-3, with D unclear. The CDR3 consists of 15 residues. V was pared by 7 bases and J by 0 bases, with 17 bases between. Germline CDR1 is SQVTM and CDR2 is ANQGSEA. The CDR3 sequence: CSALSLLLSTDTQYF. The CDR3 DNA sequence: TGCAGCGCCTTATCACTCCTCTTGAGCACAGATACGCAGTATTTT.

Remarks on this clone: Mismatch with germline at one junction end may stem from a read error. The V gene is TRBV7-2, the J gene TRBJ1-1; D uncertain. This CDR3 has 11 residues. Per germline, CDR1 SGHTA and CDR2 FQGNSA. CDR3 nucleotide sequence: TGTGCCAGCAGCCCCAACAATGAAGCTTTCTTT. Translating gives CASSPNNEAFF.

This clone appeared a single time. The chain carries TRBV30 and TRBJ2-7, with D perhaps TRBD2 (6 bases). The ends were cut back, 0 bases at V and 0 bases at J, with 12 bases in the middle. This CDR3 has 15 amino acids. The V gene's germline CDR1 is GTSNPN and CDR2 SVGIG (reference sequence). CDR3 loop: CAWSVGLASSYEQYF. The CDR3 DNA reads as TGTGCCTGGAGTGTTGGGCTAGCGAGCTCCTACGAGCAGTACTTC.